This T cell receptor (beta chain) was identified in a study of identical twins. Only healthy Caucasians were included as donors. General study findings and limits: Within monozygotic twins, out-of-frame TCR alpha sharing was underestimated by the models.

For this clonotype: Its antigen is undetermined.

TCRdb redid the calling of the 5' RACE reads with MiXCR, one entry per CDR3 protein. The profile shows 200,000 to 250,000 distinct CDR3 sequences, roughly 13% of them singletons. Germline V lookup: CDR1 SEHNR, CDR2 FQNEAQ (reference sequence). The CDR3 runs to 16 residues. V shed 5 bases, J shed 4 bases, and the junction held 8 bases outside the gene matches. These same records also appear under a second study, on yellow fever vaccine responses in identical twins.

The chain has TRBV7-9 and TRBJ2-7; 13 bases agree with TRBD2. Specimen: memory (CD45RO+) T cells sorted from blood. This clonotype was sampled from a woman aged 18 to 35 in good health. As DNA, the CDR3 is TGTGCCAGCAGCCCGAGGGGACTAGCGGGAACATACGAGCAGTACTTC. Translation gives CASSPRGLAGTYEQYF.